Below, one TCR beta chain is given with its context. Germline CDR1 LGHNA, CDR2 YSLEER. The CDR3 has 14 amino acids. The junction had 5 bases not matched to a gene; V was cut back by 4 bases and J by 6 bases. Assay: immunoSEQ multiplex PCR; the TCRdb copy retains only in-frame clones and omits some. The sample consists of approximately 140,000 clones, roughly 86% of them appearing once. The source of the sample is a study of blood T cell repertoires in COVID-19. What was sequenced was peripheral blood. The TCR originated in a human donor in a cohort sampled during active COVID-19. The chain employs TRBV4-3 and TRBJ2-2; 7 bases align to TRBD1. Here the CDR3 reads CASSLDRVSGELFF. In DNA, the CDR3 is TGCGCCAGCAGCCTAGACAGGGTGTCCGGGGAGCTGTTTTTT.